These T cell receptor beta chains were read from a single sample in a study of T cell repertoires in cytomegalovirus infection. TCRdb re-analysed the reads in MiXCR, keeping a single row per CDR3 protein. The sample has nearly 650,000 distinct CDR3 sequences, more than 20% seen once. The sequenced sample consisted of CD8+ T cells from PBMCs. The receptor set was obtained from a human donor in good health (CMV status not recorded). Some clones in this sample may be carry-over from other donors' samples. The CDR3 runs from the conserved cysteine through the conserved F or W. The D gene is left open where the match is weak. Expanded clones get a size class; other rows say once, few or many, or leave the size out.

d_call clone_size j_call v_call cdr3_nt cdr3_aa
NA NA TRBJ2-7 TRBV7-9 TGTGCCAGCAGTTCTACGGGCCAGAGGTACGAGCAGTACTTC CASSSTGQRYEQYF
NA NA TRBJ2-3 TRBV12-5 TGTGCTACCTTGTCAGGGGCTTTGAGGACAGATACGCAGTATTTT CATLSGALRTDTQYF
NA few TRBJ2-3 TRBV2 TGTGCCGCCTTGGGTGGCACAGATACGCAGTATTTT CAALGGTDTQYF
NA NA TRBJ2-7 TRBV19 TGTGCCAGTAGTATGGGGCCAGGGACCCCCAACGAGCAGTACTTC CASSMGPGTPNEQYF
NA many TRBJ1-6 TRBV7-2 TGTGCCAGCAGCCGCCACGTTAATTCACCCCTCCACTTT CASSRHVNSPLHF
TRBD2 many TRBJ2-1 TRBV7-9 TGTGCCAGCAGCCCCCAAGGGCTAGCGGGGAGGAATGAGCAGTTCTTC CASSPQGLAGRNEQFF
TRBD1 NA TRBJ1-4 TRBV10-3 TGTGCCATCAGTGCGTTTAGAGGGACAGCGGATGAAAAACTGTTTTTT CAISAFRGTADEKLFF
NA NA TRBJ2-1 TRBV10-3 TGTGCCATCAGTGAGTGGACGAATAATCGGGATGAGCAGTTCTTC CAISEWTNNRDEQFF
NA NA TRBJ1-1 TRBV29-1 TGCAGCGTTCCACAGGGTTCCGAAGCTTTCTTT CSVPQGSEAFF
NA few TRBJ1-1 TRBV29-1 TGCAGCGTTGATTTCCGCCAGTCACCTCCCCTGGGCACTGAAGCTTTCTTT CSVDFRQSPPLGTEAFF
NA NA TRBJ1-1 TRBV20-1 TGCAGTGCTAGGAACCGGAACACTGAAGCTTTCTTT CSARNRNTEAFF
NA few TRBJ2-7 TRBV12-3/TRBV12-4 TGTGCCAGCAGTCTAATCGGGATTTCGGGATACGAGCAGTACTTC CASSLIGISGYEQYF
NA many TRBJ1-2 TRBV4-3 TGCGCCAGCAGCCAAGATAACTTGCCTCTCTATGGCTACACCTTC CASSQDNLPLYGYTF
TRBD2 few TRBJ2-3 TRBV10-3 TGTGCCATCACCCCGACTAGCGGGGGACGCACAGATACGCAGTATTTT CAITPTSGGRTDTQYF